Included here is one TCR beta chain sequence, with context. The antigen is not known. Germline CDR1 and CDR2: SNHLY and FYNNEI. The CDR3 loop spans 13 amino acids. V lost 8 bases and J 0 bases, leaving 10 bases between the germline ends. Specified time point: cycle 4 day 1 (C4D1), after six to seven weeks of nivolumab. Each patient relapsed following autologous stem cell transplantation, and prior brentuximab vedotin exposure differed. TCRdb's copy holds only in-frame clones and misses some; the assay was immunoSEQ multiplex PCR. The sample shows some 58,000 clones, roughly 89% of them seen only once. This record belongs to a study of PD-1 blockade in classical Hodgkin lymphoma. Study conclusions and caveats: Still unresolved is the cause of the repertoire differences, which may be disease activity or prior therapy.

This sample comprised peripheral blood mononuclear cells (PBMCs), obtained before the fourth cycle of nivolumab. The sequence derives from a human donor with classical Hodgkin lymphoma. The gene calls are TRBV2 and TRBJ1-1; possible D gene TRBD1, 5 bases. For the CDR3, the DNA is TGTGCCAGCCGGGGACGGCTGAACACTGAAGCTTTCTTT. Translation: CASRGRLNTEAFF.